This TCR beta chain was retrieved from a study of cytomegalovirus exposure and HLA in healthy donors. Study background: Across about 400 genotyped donors, roughly 85% landed in the Caucasian-associated ancestry cluster. Study results and caveats: Under in vitro conditions, a few CMV-associated chains were confirmed as specific for CMV antigens. Immune exposure data for these donors was limited to CMV serostatus.

Both 60 Vbeta primers and 13 Jbeta primers went into the PCR. Libraries were prepared by immunoSEQ multiplex PCR; TCRdb keeps only in-frame clonotypes and omits some of them. The table lists 100,000 to 150,000 clones, about 79% of them singletons. This clone was seen once. Antigen specificity is unknown. The receptor's source is a man aged 50 to 60 in good health and CMV-seronegative. The specimen was PBMCs.

The CDR3 protein is CASSLGSGTGNYEQYF. CDR3 in DNA: TGTGCCAGCAGCTTAGGATCCGGGACAGGGAACTACGAGCAGTACTTC. The V gene is TRBV7-2, the J gene TRBJ2-7; 9 bases are a match to TRBD1. The J segment lost 3 bases and the V segment lost 1 base, leaving 7 bases of the junction unmatched. Germline CDR1 and CDR2: SGHTA and FQGNSA. The CDR3 is 16 residues long.